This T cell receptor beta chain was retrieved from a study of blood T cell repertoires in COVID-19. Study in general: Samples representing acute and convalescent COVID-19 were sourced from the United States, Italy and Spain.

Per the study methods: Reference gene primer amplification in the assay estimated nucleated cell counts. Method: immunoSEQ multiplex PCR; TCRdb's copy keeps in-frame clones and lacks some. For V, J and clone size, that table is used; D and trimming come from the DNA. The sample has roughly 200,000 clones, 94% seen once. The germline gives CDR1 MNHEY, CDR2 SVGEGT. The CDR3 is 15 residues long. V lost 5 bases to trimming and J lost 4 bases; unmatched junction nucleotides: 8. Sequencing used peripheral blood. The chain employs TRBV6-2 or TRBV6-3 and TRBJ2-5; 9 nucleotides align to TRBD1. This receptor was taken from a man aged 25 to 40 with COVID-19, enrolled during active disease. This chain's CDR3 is CASSLPGQGAETQYF. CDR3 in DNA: TGTGCCAGCAGTCTACCGGGACAGGGAGCAGAGACCCAGTACTTC.